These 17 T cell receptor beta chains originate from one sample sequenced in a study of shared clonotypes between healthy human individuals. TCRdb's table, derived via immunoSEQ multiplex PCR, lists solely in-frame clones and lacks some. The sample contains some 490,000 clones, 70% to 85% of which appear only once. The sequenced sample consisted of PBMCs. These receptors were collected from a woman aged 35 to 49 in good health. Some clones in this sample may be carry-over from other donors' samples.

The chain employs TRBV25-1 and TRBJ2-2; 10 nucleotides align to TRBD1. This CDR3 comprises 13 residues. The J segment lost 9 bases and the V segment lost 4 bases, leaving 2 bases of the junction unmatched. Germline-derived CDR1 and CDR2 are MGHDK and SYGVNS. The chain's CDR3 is CASSVTGGRELFF. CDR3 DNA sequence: TGTGCCAGCAGTGTGACAGGGGGCCGGGAGCTGTTTTTT.

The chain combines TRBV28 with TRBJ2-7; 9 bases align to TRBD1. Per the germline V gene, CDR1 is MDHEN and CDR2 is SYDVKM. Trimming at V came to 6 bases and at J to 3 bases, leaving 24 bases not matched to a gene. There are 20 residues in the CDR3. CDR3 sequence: CASSLLGSGTGTNLDYEQYF. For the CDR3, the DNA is TGTGCCAGCAGCCTTTTGGGATCCGGGACAGGGACTAATTTGGACTACGAGCAGTACTTC.

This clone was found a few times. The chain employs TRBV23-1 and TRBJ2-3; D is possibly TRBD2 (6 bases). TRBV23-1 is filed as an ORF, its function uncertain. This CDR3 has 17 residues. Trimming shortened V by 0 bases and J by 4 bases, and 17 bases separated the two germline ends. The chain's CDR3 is CASSQSGREKGPDTQYF. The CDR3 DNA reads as TGCGCCAGCAGTCAATCGGGACGGGAGAAGGGGCCAGATACGCAGTATTTT.

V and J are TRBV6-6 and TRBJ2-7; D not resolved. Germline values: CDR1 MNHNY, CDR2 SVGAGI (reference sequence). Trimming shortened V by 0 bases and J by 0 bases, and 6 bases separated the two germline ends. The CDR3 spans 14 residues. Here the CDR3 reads CASSYSRNSYEQYF. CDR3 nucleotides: TGTGCCAGCAGTTACTCGAGGAACTCCTACGAGCAGTACTTC.

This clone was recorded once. CDR3 DNA sequence: TGCGCCAGCAGCCAGACCTCCCAGCGCAATGAGCAGTTCTTC. Translating it yields CASSQTSQRNEQFF. The rearrangement joins TRBV4-1 to TRBJ2-1; D unclear. V lost 3 bases, J lost 6 bases, and 12 bases lay in between. Per germline, CDR1 MGHRA and CDR2 YSYEKL. The CDR3 runs 14 residues.

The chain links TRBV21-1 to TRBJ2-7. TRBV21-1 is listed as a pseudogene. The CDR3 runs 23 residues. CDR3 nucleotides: TGTGCCAGCGGTGAGTTGGGACTCCCCAACAGCGGGAAGGGGGCTGGTCCCTTCTACGAGCAGTACTTC. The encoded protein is CASGELGLPNSGKGAGPFYEQYF.

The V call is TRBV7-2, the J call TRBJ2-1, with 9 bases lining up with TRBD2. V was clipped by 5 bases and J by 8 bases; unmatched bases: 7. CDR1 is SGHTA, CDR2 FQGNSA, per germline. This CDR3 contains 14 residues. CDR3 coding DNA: TGTGCCAGCAGCCCCCGGACTAGCGCACATGAGCAGTTCTTC. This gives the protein CASSPRTSAHEQFF.

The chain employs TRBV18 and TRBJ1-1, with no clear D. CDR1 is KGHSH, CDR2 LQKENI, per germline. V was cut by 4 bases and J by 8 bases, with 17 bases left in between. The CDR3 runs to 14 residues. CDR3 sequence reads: CASSQSSGLNEAFF. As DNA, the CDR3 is TGTGCCAGCTCACAGTCTTCGGGTTTGAACGAAGCTTTCTTT.

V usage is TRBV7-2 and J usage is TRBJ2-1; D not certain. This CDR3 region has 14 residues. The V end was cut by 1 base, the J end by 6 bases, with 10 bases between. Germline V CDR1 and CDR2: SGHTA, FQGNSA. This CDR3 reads CASSLEPGLNEQFF. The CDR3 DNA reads TGTGCCAGCAGCTTAGAGCCCGGGCTCAATGAGCAGTTCTTC.

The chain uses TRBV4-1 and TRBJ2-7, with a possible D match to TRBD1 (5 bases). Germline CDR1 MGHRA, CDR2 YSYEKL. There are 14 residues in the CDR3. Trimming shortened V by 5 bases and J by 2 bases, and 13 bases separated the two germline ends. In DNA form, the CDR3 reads TGCGCCAGCAGCAGGGCAGGGCAGACCTACGAGCAGTACTTC. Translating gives CASSRAGQTYEQYF.

The CDR3 nucleotides are TGTGCCAGCAGCTTAGAGGGCTCAGGGGGGAAACTGTTTTTT. This translates into CASSLEGSGGKLFF. The rearrangement joins TRBV7-2 to TRBJ1-4; TRBD1 matches at 7 bases. This CDR3 contains 14 residues. The germline CDR1 and CDR2 sequences are SGHTA and FQGNSA. The junction had 7 bases not matched to a gene; V was cut back by 1 base and J by 11 bases.

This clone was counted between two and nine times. CDR3 DNA: TGTGCCTGGAGCTCCGGGACAGAGTTAAATAATCAGCCCCAGCATTTT. This sequence encodes CAWSSGTELNNQPQHF. The chain has TRBV30 and TRBJ1-5; 7 bases align to TRBD1. Germline values: CDR1 GTSNPN, CDR2 SVGIG (reference sequence). V shed 3 bases, J shed 4 bases, and the junction held 12 bases outside the gene matches. The CDR3 loop spans 16 amino acids.

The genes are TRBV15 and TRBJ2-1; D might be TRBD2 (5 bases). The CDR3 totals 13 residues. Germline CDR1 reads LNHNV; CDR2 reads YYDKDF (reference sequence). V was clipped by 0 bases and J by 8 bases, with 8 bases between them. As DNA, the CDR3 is TGTGCCACCAGCAGAGATGAGGGCTATGAGCAGTTCTTC. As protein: CATSRDEGYEQFF.

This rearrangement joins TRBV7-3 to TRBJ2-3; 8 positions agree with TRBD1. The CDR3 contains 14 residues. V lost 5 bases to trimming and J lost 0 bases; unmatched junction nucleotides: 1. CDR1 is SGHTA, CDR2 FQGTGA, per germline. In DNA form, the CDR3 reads TGTGCCAGCAGCCGGACAGGGAGCACAGATACGCAGTATTTT. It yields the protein CASSRTGSTDTQYF.

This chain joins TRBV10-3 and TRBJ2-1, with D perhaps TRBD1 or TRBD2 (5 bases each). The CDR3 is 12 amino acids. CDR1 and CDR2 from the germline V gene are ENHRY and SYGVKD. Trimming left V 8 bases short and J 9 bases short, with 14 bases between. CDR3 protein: CAIAKGRGEQFF. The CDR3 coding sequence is TGTGCCATCGCTAAGGGACGGGGTGAGCAGTTCTTC.

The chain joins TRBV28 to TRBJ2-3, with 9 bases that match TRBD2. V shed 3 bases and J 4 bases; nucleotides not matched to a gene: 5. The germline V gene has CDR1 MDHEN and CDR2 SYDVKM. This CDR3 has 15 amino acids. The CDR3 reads CASSFPGLAADTQYF. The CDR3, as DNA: TGTGCCAGCAGTTTCCCGGGACTAGCAGCAGATACGCAGTATTTT.

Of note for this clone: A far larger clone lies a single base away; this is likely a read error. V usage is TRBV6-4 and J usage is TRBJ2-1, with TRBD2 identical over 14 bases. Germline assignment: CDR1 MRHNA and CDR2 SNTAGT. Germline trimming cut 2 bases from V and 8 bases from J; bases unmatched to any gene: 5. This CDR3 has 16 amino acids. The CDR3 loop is CASSDGGTSGSYEQFF. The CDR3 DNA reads TGTGCCAGCAGTGACGGGGGGACTAGCGGGAGCTATGAGCAGTTCTTC.